These T cell receptor beta chains were read from a single sample in a study of blood T cell repertoires in COVID-19. Repertoires were generated with immunoSEQ multiplex PCR, while TCRdb's copy carries only in-frame clones and drops some. The profile shows 84,000 or so clones, 80% to 95% of them singletons. What was sequenced was peripheral blood. The receptors here all came from a woman aged 55-70 years with active COVID-19. The CDR3 runs from the conserved cysteine through the conserved F or W. The D gene is left open where the match is weak. The listing skips clone size in some rows; elsewhere it reads once, few, many or a size class.

d_call	clone_size	v_call	j_call	cdr3_length	cdr3_nt	cdr3_aa
-	-	TRBV7-9	TRBJ2-2	14	TGTGCCAGCAGCTTAAAACTAGAACACCGGGGAGCTGTTTTT	CASSLKLEHRGAVF
TRBD2	once	TRBV3-1/TRBV3-2	TRBJ2-3	19	TGTGCCAGCAGCCAAGTAAGGCTAGCGGGAGCCACCAGCACAGATACGCAGTATTTT	CASSQVRLAGATSTDTQYF
-	-	TRBV5-1	TRBJ2-1	13	TGCGCCAGCGCCTGGCAGGTTTACAATGAGCAGTTCTTC	CASAWQVYNEQFF
-	-	TRBV9	TRBJ1-5	16	TGTGCCAGCAGCGTAGCGGGACATGATAGCAATCAGCCCCAGCATTTT	CASSVAGHDSNQPQHF
-	-	TRBV28	TRBJ2-1	13	TGTGCCAGCAGACACCCAGGGGTCAATGAGCAGTTCTTC	CASRHPGVNEQFF
TRBD1	-	TRBV5-1	TRBJ2-1	14	TGCGCCAGCAGCTTGGGACAGGGAAACAATGAGCAGTTCTTC	CASSLGQGNNEQFF
TRBD1	-	TRBV14	TRBJ2-7	16	TGTGCCAGCAGCCAGCCCGGGACAGGGGTCCCCTACGAGCAGTACTTC	CASSQPGTGVPYEQYF
TRBD1	-	TRBV2	TRBJ2-1	13	TGTGCCAGCTACAGACAGGGGGCATCAAACCAGTTCTTC	CASYRQGASNQFF
-	-	TRBV6-2/TRBV6-3	TRBJ2-5	14	TGTGCCAGCAGTTACAGGAGAACTCAAGAGACCCAGTACTTC	CASSYRRTQETQYF
TRBD1	-	TRBV18	TRBJ1-5	14	TGTGCCAGCTCACCAGACAGGGGGAATCAGCCCCAGCATTTT	CASSPDRGNQPQHF
-	-	TRBV9	TRBJ2-7	15	TGTGCCAGCAGCGTAGAGGCCGGACAGACCTACGAGCAGTACTTC	CASSVEAGQTYEQYF
-	once	TRBV6-1	TRBJ2-1	16	TGTGCCAGCAGTGAAGAGATCAGGACAGAATACAATGAGCAGTTCTTC	CASSEEIRTEYNEQFF
TRBD2	-	TRBV11-2	TRBJ2-5	18	TGTGCCAGCAGCTCGTGGGGTAGACTAGCGGGAGATGGGGAGACCCAGTACTTC	CASSSWGRLAGDGETQYF
TRBD2	-	TRBV19	TRBJ2-1	18	TGTGCCAGTAGTATACCGGCTAGCGGGGATTGGCGGCGCAATGAGCAGTTCTTC	CASSIPASGDWRRNEQFF
-	once	TRBV7-2	TRBJ2-5	13	TGTGCCAGCAGCATCACAGGGTACGGGACCCAGTACTTC	CASSITGYGTQYF